The 9 T cell receptor beta chains in this list originate from one sample, sequenced in a study of blood T cell repertoires in COVID-19. Using immunoSEQ multiplex PCR, the repertoire was profiled, and TCRdb retains in-frame clones only, with some absent. The sample has around 390,000 clones, 85% to 90% seen once. Sample: PBMCs or T cells enriched from blood (not recorded which). These receptors were obtained from a woman aged 45-65 years who had recovered from COVID-19.

The rearrangement uses TRBV27 and TRBJ1-6, with D perhaps matching TRBD1 (5 bases). Trimming shortened V by 2 bases and J by 0 bases, and 14 bases separated the two germline ends. Germline assignment: CDR1 MNHEY and CDR2 SMNVEV (reference sequence). The CDR3 has 18 residues. The CDR3 loop is CASSLIRVSGSYNSPLHF. CDR3 coding DNA: TGTGCCAGCAGTTTAATCAGGGTCTCGGGCTCCTATAATTCACCCCTCCACTTT.

The chain carries TRBV10-3 and TRBJ2-3; D may be TRBD2 (7 bases). CDR3 length: 14 amino acids. Trimming shortened V by 10 bases and J by 7 bases, and 21 bases separated the two germline ends. CDR1 is ENHRY and CDR2 is SYGVKD in the germline V gene. The CDR3 DNA reads as TGTGCCACCGAACGGGGAGGGGGGGCAAATACGCAGTATTTT. Its protein product is CATERGGGANTQYF.

The chain employs TRBV28 and TRBJ1-4, with D tentatively TRBD1 (5 bases). The length of the CDR3 is 14 residues. Looked up from germline, CDR1 is MDHEN and CDR2 is SYDVKM. V shed 4 bases and J shed 5 bases, with 11 bases lying between them. CDR3 in DNA: TGTGCCAGCAGTTCTGCAGGGCAGAATGAAAAACTGTTTTTT. This gives the protein CASSSAGQNEKLFF.

This sequence joins TRBV28 and TRBJ2-1, with 14 bases that match TRBD2. Germline lookup yields CDR1 MDHEN and CDR2 SYDVKM. J gave up 7 bases and V 5 bases, and 7 bases lay outside the gene matches. This CDR3 contains 16 residues. For the CDR3, the DNA is TGTGCCAGCAGTATCCCGACTAGCGGGGGGGCGAATGAGCAGTTCTTC. It specifies CASSIPTSGGANEQFF.

J is TRBJ1-5 and V is TRBV30; tentative D call: TRBD1 (5 bases). Germline V gene lookup returns CDR1 GTSNPN and CDR2 SVGIG (reference sequence). Trimming took off 0 bases at V and 5 bases at J, with 14 bases between the two ends. The CDR3 length is 15 residues. CDR3 protein: CAWSVGRGGDQPQHF. In DNA, the CDR3 is TGTGCCTGGAGTGTAGGGAGGGGTGGGGATCAGCCCCAGCATTTT. Variable domain in full (rest from reference TRBV30 and TRBJ1-5): SQTIHQWPATLVQPVGSPLSLECTVEGTSNPNLYWYRQAAGRGLQLLFYSVGIGQISSEVPQNLSASRPQDRQFILSSKKLLLSDSGFYLCAWSVGRGGDQPQHFGDGTRLSIL.

There are a few counts of this clone. The CDR3 DNA sequence: TGTGCCAGCAGCCAATTCAACAGGGTCGACACCGGGGAGCTGTTTTTT. It translates to CASSQFNRVDTGELFF. This chain joins TRBV3-1 (or the pseudogene TRBV3-2) and TRBJ2-2, with D possibly matching TRBD1 (6 bases). Germline CDR1 and CDR2: LGHDT and YNNKEL (reference sequence). This CDR3 region has 16 residues. Trimming took 2 bases from V and 3 from J, leaving 13 bases between them.

V gene TRBV5-4 combines with J gene TRBJ2-3, with D possibly being TRBD1 (5 bases). Trimming removed 2 bases from V and 8 bases from J, with 9 bases in between. The CDR3 consists of 12 residues. In germline, CDR1 is SGHNT, CDR2 YYREEE (reference sequence). The CDR3 loop reads CASSFPQGTQYF. The CDR3 region has the DNA TGTGCCAGCAGCTTTCCCCAGGGTACGCAGTATTTT.

This clone was found once. V and J are TRBV19 and TRBJ1-2, with 7 bases aligning to TRBD1. Germline V CDR1 and CDR2: LNHDA, SQIVND (reference sequence). After removal of 6 bases from V and 0 bases from J, the junction contained 7 bases not matched to a gene. This CDR3 comprises 15 residues. CDR3 protein: CASRRQGEANYGYTF. The CDR3 coding sequence is TGTGCCAGTAGACGTCAGGGGGAGGCTAACTATGGCTACACCTTC. Full variable domain (missing parts from reference TRBV19 and TRBJ1-2): DGGITQSPKYLFRKEGQNVTLSCEQNLNHDAMYWYRQDPGQGLRLIYYSQIVNDFQKGDIAEGYSVSREKKESFPLTVTSAQKNPTAFYLCASRRQGEANYGYTFGSGTRLTVV.

The chain employs TRBV12-5 and TRBJ1-1; 7 nucleotides line up with TRBD1. The germline V gene encodes CDR1 LGHNT and CDR2 FRNRAP. V gave up 8 bases and J gave up 3 bases; unmatched junction bases: 9. The CDR3 has 14 amino acids. The CDR3 DNA reads TGTGCTAGTCCTCCCAGGGGGAAGGACACTGAAGCTTTCTTT. Translating gives CASPPRGKDTEAFF.